The 21 T cell receptor beta chains given below trace back to one sample, sequenced in a study of memory CD4+ T cells and cytomegalovirus serostatus. Single viable CD3+CD4+CD8-CD45RO+ cells were sorted as the memory CD4+ T cells. This table comes from immunoSEQ multiplex PCR, and its TCRdb copy is limited to in-frame clones, with some not included. The sample has about 54,000 clones, around 78% seen once; the top ten hold more than 1.5%. The specimen sequenced was memory CD4+ T cells from blood. The receptors here all came from an adult in good health and CMV-seronegative.

The CDR3 sequence: CAAARSLNSPLHF. CDR3 nucleotides: TGTGCCGCGGCGCGAAGCCTTAATTCACCCCTCCACTTT. This sequence joins TRBV2 and TRBJ1-6; D not certain. The CDR3 loop spans 13 amino acids. V lost 11 bases and J 6 bases, leaving 14 bases between the germline ends. Germline values: CDR1 SNHLY, CDR2 FYNNEI.

J is TRBJ2-5 and V is TRBV5-6; D ambiguous. Germline V gene data show CDR1 as SGHDT and CDR2 as YYEEEE. V was trimmed by 0 bases and J by 7 bases, leaving 13 bases between them. The CDR3 spans 14 residues. The CDR3 sequence: CASSLGARPRTQYF. For the CDR3, the DNA is TGTGCCAGCAGCTTGGGGGCTCGGCCAAGGACCCAGTACTTC.

The V and J genes are TRBV5-1 and TRBJ1-2; TRBD1 aligns across 7 bases. Germline-derived CDR1 and CDR2 are SGHRS and YFSETQ. This CDR3 is built from 13 residues. V was clipped by 6 bases and J by 3 bases; unmatched bases: 5. Here the CDR3 DNA reads TGCGCCAGCACCGACAGGGTTGACTATGGCTACACCTTC. Amino acid sequence: CASTDRVDYGYTF.

The J gene is TRBJ1-1, the V gene TRBV11-2, with D uncertain. This CDR3 is built from 13 residues. In germline, CDR1 is SGHAT, CDR2 FQNNGV. V lost 5 bases and J 11 bases, leaving 18 bases between the germline ends. This CDR3 reads CASSLVRGTGAFF. Here the CDR3 DNA reads TGTGCCAGCAGCCTGGTACGGGGTACGGGGGCTTTCTTT.

The rearrangement links TRBV4-3 to TRBJ2-1, with 9 bases lining up with TRBD2. The germline CDR1 and CDR2 sequences are LGHNA and YSLEER. The CDR3 is made up of 17 amino acids. Trimming at V came to 1 base and at J to 10 bases, leaving 14 bases not matched to a gene. This chain's CDR3 is CASSQVVGGGALLEQFF. Here the CDR3 DNA reads TGCGCCAGCAGCCAAGTCGTAGGCGGGGGGGCTCTCCTCGAGCAGTTCTTC.

The V call is TRBV30, the J call TRBJ2-1; no reliable D call. Trimming stripped 0 bases from V and 4 bases from J, with 4 bases between. The CDR3 is made up of 12 amino acids. Germline V lookup: CDR1 GTSNPN, CDR2 SVGIG (reference sequence). CDR3 bases: TGTGCCTGGAGTGTACGGTACAATGAGCAGTTCTTC. This codes for CAWSVRYNEQFF.

The CDR3: CASSFTSGAGGELFF. The DNA for the CDR3 is TGTGCCAGCAGCTTTACATCAGGGGCGGGCGGGGAGCTGTTTTTT. This chain connects TRBV7-2 to TRBJ2-2, with D possibly being TRBD1 (6 bases). Germline V gene lookup returns CDR1 SGHTA and CDR2 FQGNSA. The CDR3 runs to 15 residues. V gave up 3 bases and J gave up 7 bases, with 15 bases separating them.

This clone was seen more than once but under ten times. The CDR3 spells CASSEGGNYGYTF. The CDR3 DNA is TGCGCCAGCAGTGAGGGCGGTAACTATGGCTACACCTTC. The J gene is TRBJ1-2, the V gene TRBV10-2; D is unclear. The CDR3 has 13 amino acids. Germline V CDR1 and CDR2: WSHSY, SAAADI. Trimming took 2 bases from V and 1 from J, leaving 5 bases between them.

The chain has TRBV15 and TRBJ2-5; D gene ambiguous. Trimming shortened V by 3 bases and J by 3 bases, and 14 bases separated the two germline ends. Germline lookup yields CDR1 LNHNV and CDR2 YYDKDF (reference sequence). The CDR3 spans 15 residues. CDR3 protein: CATSSTWESKETQYF. The CDR3 DNA is TGTGCCACCAGCAGCACGTGGGAATCGAAAGAGACCCAGTACTTC.

The chain uses TRBV9 and TRBJ2-5; D possibly corresponds to TRBD1 (6 bases). Germline V gene sequence: CDR1 SGDLS, CDR2 YYNGEE. Trimming cost V 0 bases and J 5 bases, with 11 bases left between them. This CDR3 region has 14 residues. CDR3 sequence reads: CASSVDQGRETQYF. DNA for the CDR3: TGTGCCAGCAGCGTAGACCAGGGGCGGGAGACCCAGTACTTC.

This chain joins TRBV9 and TRBJ1-2, with D possibly TRBD1 on 6 matching bases. V lost 5 bases to trimming and J lost 4 bases, with 18 bases between them. Germline V gene lookup returns CDR1 SGDLS and CDR2 YYNGEE. This CDR3 region has 15 residues. CDR3 nucleotides: TGTGCCAGCAGTGGACCCTCGACAGGCGGCTATGGCTACACCTTC. This translates into CASSGPSTGGYGYTF.

The rearrangement links TRBV6-1 to TRBJ2-4; possibly TRBD2 for D (5 bases). This CDR3 comprises 13 residues. Germline V gene sequence: CDR1 MNHNS, CDR2 SASEGT. V was shortened by 8 bases and J by 8 bases, with 16 bases between the two germline ends. For the CDR3, the DNA is TGTGCCAGCGCACGGGATATATTAGACATTCAGTACTTC. Translation gives CASARDILDIQYF.

CDR3 protein: CASSLGPFLDQPQHF. CDR3 DNA: TGTGCCAGCAGCTTGGGACCCTTCCTCGATCAGCCCCAGCATTTT. The V and J genes are TRBV5-5 and TRBJ1-5; no clear D. The CDR3 totals 15 residues. Germline lookup yields CDR1 SGHKS and CDR2 YYEKEE (reference sequence). The V gene lost 0 bases and the J gene lost 5 bases, with 12 bases spanning the gap.

Concerning this clone: A read error may account for a junction end that differs from germline. The chain has TRBV7-2 and TRBJ2-4, with TRBD2 matching over 13 bases. CDR3 length: 14 residues. The germline CDR1 and CDR2 sequences are SGHTA and FQGNSA. The CDR3 here is CASSSTRTSGGRVF. CDR3 nucleotides: TGTGCCAGCAGCTCAACTAGGACTAGCGGGGGCCGGGTGTTC.

The chain combines TRBV28 with TRBJ1-1; D unresolved. Trimming cost V 4 bases and J 0 bases, with 9 bases left between them. The CDR3 consists of 14 residues. Germline-derived CDR1 and CDR2 are MDHEN and SYDVKM. This CDR3 is CASSSRVMNTEAFF. DNA for the CDR3: TGTGCCAGCAGTTCCCGGGTCATGAACACTGAAGCTTTCTTT.

The chain employs TRBV25-1 and TRBJ2-1, with D unresolved. The CDR3 consists of 16 residues. V lost 3 bases, J lost 9 bases, and 21 bases lay in between. Germline CDR1 and CDR2: MGHDK and SYGVNS. This chain's CDR3 is CASSDASAASRGEQFF. For the CDR3, the DNA is TGTGCCAGCAGTGACGCCTCGGCGGCTAGTCGAGGTGAGCAGTTCTTC.

The rearrangement joins TRBV5-4 to TRBJ2-7; TRBD1 is a possible D gene (6 bases). The CDR3 consists of 16 residues. Per germline, CDR1 SGHNT and CDR2 YYREEE (reference sequence). Deletions cut 4 bases from V and 0 bases from J, with 17 bases between. CDR3 sequence: CASSPPGQRSSYEQYF. The CDR3 region has the DNA TGTGCCAGCAGCCCCCCTGGACAGCGGAGCTCCTACGAGCAGTACTTC.

This rearrangement joins TRBV6-6 to TRBJ1-1, with a tentative D call TRBD1 (6 bases). V lost 2 bases and J 3 bases, leaving 10 bases between the germline ends. The CDR3 runs 14 residues. The germline V gene encodes CDR1 MNHNY and CDR2 SVGAGI (reference sequence). The CDR3 sequence is CASSYGAGDTEAFF. Here the CDR3 DNA reads TGTGCCAGCAGTTACGGAGCAGGGGACACTGAAGCTTTCTTT.

A single count supports this clone. The CDR3 DNA reads TGTGCCAGCAGTAGACGGTCCATCGCCCAGCATTTT. This gives the protein CASSRRSIAQHF. The chain uses TRBV6-1 and TRBJ1-5; no firm D call. Germline values: CDR1 MNHNS, CDR2 SASEGT. Trimming removed 5 bases at V and 11 bases at J, with 13 bases between. The CDR3 sequence is 12 residues long.

V gene TRBV7-8 combines with J gene TRBJ1-4; 7 nucleotides line up with TRBD1. This CDR3 contains 18 residues. With V trimmed by 3 bases and J by 0 bases, 10 bases remained unmatched. Per the germline V gene, CDR1 is SGHVS and CDR2 is FQNEAQ. CDR3 nucleotide sequence: TGTGCCAGCAGCTTTGGGACAGAACTGGGGGCAACTAATGAAAAACTGTTTTTT. As protein: CASSFGTELGATNEKLFF.

The chain links TRBV7-9 to TRBJ2-2; TRBD1 matches 9 bases. Germline loops: CDR1 SEHNR, CDR2 FQNEAQ (reference sequence). V lost 5 bases, J lost 0 bases, and 1 base stayed unmatched. This CDR3 has 15 residues. In nucleotides, the CDR3 is TGTGCCAGCAGCACAGGGGGCTCGAACACCGGGGAGCTGTTTTTT. Translated: CASSTGGSNTGELFF. Variable domain in full (rest from reference TRBV7-9 and TRBJ2-2): DTGVSQNPRHKITKRGQNVTFRCDPISEHNRLYWYRQTLGQGPEFLTYFQNEAQLEKSRLLSDRFSAERPKGSFSTLEIQRTEQGDSAMYLCASSTGGSNTGELFFGEGSRLTVL.